This T cell receptor beta chain was identified in a study of T cell responses to AZD1222 COVID-19 vaccine. The CDR3 loop spans 15 amino acids. Trimming removed 2 bases from V and 4 bases from J; junction bases left unmatched: 5. Germline assignment: CDR1 MDHEN and CDR2 SYDVKM. Study-wide points: Donors were chiefly white British, with a greater number of females, and clonal diversity was perhaps underestimated.

In regard to this clone: Antigen unknown.

Assay: immunoSEQ multiplex PCR; the TCRdb copy retains only in-frame clones and omits some. The table lists roughly 130,000 clones, roughly nine tenths of them singletons. The TCR originated in an adult in good health. V usage is TRBV28 and J usage is TRBJ1-5; 7 nucleotides line up with TRBD1. Material: peripheral blood, obtained on day 0 of AZD1222 vaccination. This chain's CDR3 is CASSLGRQGNQPQHF. As DNA, the CDR3 is TGTGCCAGCAGTTTAGGGAGACAGGGTAATCAGCCCCAGCATTTT.